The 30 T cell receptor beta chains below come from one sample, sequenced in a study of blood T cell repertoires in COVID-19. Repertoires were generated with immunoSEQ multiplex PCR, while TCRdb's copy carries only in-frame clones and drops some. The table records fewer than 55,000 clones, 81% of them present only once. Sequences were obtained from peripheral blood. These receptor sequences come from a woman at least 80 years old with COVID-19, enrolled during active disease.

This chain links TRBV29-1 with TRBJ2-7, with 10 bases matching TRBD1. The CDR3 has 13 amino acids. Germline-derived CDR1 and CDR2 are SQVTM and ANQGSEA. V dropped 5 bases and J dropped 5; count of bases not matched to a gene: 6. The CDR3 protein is CSVIWTGGNEQYF. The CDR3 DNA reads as TGCAGCGTTATTTGGACAGGGGGGAACGAGCAGTACTTC.

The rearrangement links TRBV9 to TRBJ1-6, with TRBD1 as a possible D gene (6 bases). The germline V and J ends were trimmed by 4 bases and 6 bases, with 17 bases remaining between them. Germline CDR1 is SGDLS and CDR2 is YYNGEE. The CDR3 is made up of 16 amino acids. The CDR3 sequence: CASSPNPVGANSPLHF. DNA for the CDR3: TGTGCCAGCAGCCCCAACCCCGTGGGGGCTAATTCACCCCTCCACTTT. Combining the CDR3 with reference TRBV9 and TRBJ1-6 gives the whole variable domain DSGVTQTPKHLITATGQRVTLRCSPRSGDLSVYWYQQSLDQGLQFLIQYYNGEERAKGNILERFSAQQFPDLHSELNLSSLELGDSALYFCASSPNPVGANSPLHFGNGTRLTVT.

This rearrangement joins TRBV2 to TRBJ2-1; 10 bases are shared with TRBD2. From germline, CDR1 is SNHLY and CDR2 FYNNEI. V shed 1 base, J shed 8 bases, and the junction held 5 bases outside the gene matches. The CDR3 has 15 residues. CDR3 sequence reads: CASSEDGTSDDEQFF. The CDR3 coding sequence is TGTGCCAGCAGTGAAGATGGGACTAGCGACGATGAGCAGTTCTTC.

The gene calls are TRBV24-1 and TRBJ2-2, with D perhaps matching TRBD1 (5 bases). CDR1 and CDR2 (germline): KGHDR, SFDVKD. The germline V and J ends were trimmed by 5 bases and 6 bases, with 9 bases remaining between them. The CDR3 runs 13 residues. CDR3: CATSGRASGELFF. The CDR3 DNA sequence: TGTGCCACCAGTGGCAGGGCCTCCGGGGAGCTGTTTTTT.

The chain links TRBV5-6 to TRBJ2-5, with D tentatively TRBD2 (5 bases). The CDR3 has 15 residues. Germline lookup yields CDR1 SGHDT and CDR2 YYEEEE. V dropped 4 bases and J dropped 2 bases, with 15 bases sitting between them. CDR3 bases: TGTGCCAGCAGCGTCGGGATCGGGGTGCAAGAGACCCAGTACTTC. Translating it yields CASSVGIGVQETQYF.

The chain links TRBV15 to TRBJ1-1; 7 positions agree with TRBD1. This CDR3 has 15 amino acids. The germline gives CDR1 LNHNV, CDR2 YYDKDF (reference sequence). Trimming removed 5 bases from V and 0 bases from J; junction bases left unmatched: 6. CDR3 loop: CATSVRGVMNTEAFF. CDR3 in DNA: TGTGCCACCAGCGTCAGGGGGGTGATGAACACTGAAGCTTTCTTT.

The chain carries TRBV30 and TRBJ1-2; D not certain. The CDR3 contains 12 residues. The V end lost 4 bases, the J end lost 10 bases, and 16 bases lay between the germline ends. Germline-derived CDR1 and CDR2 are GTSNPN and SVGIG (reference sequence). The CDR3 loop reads CAWTPQHGSYTF. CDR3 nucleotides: TGTGCCTGGACCCCCCAGCACGGGTCCTACACCTTC.

CDR3 residues: CAISGTSLEGAWDEQFF. In nucleotides, the CDR3 is TGTGCCATCAGTGGGACTAGCCTCGAAGGGGCTTGGGATGAGCAGTTCTTC. The chain links TRBV10-3 to TRBJ2-1; 8 bases are shared with TRBD2. Germline lookup yields CDR1 ENHRY and CDR2 SYGVKD. The CDR3 runs to 17 residues. V gave up 4 bases and J gave up 8 bases; unmatched junction bases: 16.

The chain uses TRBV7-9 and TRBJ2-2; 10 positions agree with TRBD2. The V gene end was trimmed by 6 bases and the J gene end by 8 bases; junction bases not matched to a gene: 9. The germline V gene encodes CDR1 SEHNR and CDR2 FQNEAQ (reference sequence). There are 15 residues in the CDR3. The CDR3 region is CASSLLAGGSGELFF. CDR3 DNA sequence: TGTGCCAGCAGTCTCTTAGCGGGAGGAAGTGGGGAGCTGTTTTTT.

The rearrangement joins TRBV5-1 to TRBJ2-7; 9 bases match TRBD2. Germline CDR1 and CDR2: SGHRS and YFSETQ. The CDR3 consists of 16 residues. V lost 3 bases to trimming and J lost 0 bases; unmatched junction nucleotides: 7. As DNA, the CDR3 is TGCGCCAGCAGCTGGCCTAGCGGGAAGAGCTCCTACGAGCAGTACTTC. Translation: CASSWPSGKSSYEQYF.

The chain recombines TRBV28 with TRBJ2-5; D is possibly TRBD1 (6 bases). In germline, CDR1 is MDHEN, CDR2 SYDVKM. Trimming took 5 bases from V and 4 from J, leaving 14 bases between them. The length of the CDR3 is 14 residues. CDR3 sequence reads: CASSTTQGGETQYF. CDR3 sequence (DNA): TGTGCCAGCAGTACCACACAAGGGGGAGAGACCCAGTACTTC.

CDR3 in amino acids: CASGFGYGYTF. The DNA for the CDR3 is TGTGCCAGTGGTTTCGGCTATGGCTACACCTTC. The J gene is TRBJ1-2, the V gene TRBV19, with D unresolved. The CDR3 totals 11 residues. The germline V and J ends were trimmed by 8 bases and 4 bases, with 8 bases remaining between them. Germline CDR1 is LNHDA and CDR2 is SQIVND (reference sequence).

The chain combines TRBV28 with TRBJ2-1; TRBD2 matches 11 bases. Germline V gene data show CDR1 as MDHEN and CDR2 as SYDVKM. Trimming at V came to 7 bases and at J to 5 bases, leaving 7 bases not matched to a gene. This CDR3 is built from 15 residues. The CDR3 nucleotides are TGTGCCAGCAACCTTAGCGGGAGGGGAAACAATGAGCAGTTCTTC. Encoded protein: CASNLSGRGNNEQFF. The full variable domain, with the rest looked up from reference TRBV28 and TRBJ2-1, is DVKVTQSSRYLVKRTGEKVFLECVQDMDHENMFWYRQDPGLGLRLIYFSYDVKMKEKGDIPEGYSVSREKKERFSLILESASTNQTSMYLCASNLSGRGNNEQFFGPGTRLTVL.

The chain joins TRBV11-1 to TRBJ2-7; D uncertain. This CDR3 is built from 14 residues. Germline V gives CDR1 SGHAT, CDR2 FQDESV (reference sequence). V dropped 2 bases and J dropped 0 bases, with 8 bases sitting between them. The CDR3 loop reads CASSLSDTSYEQYF. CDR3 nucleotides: TGTGCCAGCAGCTTAAGTGACACCTCCTACGAGCAGTACTTC.

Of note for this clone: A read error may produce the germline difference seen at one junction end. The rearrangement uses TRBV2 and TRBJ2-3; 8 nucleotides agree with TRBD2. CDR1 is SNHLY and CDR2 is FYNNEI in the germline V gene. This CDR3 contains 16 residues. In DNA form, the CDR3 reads TGTGCCAACAGTGAAGTTTCGGCGGGGGGAACAGATACGCAGTATTTT. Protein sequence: CANSEVSAGGTDTQYF.

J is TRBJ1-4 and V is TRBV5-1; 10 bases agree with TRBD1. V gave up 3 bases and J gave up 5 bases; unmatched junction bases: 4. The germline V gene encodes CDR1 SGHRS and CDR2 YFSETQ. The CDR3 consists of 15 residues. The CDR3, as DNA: TGCGCCAGCAGCTCGGGACAGGGGACCAATGAAAAACTGTTTTTT. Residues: CASSSGQGTNEKLFF.

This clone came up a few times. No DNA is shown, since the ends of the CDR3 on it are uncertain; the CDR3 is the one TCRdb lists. CDR3 loop: CASSKVGAGAPSSYNEQFF. V and J are TRBV21-1 and TRBJ2-1; the tabulated D call, TRBD2, remains unverified against the DNA. TRBV21-1 is a pseudogene locus. The CDR3 region is 19 residues in length, termini included.

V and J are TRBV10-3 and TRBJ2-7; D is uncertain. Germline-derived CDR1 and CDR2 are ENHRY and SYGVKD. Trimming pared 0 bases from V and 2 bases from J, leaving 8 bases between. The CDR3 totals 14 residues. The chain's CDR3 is CAISESTGAYEQYF. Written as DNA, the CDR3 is TGTGCCATCAGTGAGTCGACCGGAGCCTACGAGCAGTACTTC.

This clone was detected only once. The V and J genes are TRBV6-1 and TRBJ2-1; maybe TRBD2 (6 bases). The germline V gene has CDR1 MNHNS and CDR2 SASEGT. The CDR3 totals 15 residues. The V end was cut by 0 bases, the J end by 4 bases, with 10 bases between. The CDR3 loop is CASSEAGSGYNEQFF. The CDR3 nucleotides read TGTGCCAGCAGTGAAGCGGGTAGCGGTTACAATGAGCAGTTCTTC.

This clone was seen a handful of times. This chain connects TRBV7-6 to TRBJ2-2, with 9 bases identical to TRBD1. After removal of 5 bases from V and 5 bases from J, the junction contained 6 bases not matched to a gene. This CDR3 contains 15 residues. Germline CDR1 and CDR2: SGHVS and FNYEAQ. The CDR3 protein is CASSPGQGGTGELFF. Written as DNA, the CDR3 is TGTGCCAGCAGCCCGGGACAGGGAGGGACCGGGGAGCTGTTTTTT.

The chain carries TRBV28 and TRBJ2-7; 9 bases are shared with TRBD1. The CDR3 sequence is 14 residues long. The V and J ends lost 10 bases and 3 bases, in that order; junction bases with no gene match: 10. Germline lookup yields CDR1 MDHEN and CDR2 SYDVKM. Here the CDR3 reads CATSPGQGGYEQYF. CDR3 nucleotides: TGTGCCACTAGTCCGGGACAGGGAGGCTACGAGCAGTACTTC.

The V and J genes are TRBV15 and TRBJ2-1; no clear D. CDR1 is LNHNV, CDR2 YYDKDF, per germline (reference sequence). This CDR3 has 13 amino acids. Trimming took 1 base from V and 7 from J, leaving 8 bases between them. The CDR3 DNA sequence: TGTGCCACCAGCAGAGGGGCCAAAAATGAGCAGTTCTTC. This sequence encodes CATSRGAKNEQFF.

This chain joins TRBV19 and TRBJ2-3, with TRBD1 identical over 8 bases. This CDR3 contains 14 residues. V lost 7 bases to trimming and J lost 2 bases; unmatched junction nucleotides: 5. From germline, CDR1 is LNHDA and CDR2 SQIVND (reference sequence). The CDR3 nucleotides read TGTGCCAGTAAGACAGGGGCCATCACAGATACGCAGTATTTT. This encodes CASKTGAITDTQYF.

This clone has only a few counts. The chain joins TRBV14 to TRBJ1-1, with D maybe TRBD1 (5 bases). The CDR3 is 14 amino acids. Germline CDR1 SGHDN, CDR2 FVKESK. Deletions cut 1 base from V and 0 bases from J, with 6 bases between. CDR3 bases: TGTGCCAGCAGCCAAGCAGGGATGAACACTGAAGCTTTCTTT. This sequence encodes CASSQAGMNTEAFF.

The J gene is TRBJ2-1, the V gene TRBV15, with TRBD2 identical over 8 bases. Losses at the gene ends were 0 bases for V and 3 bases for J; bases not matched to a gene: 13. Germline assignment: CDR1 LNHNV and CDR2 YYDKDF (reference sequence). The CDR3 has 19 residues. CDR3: CATSRDSPLMSGSYNEQFF. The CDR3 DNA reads TGTGCCACCAGCAGAGATTCTCCCCTTATGAGCGGGAGCTACAATGAGCAGTTCTTC.

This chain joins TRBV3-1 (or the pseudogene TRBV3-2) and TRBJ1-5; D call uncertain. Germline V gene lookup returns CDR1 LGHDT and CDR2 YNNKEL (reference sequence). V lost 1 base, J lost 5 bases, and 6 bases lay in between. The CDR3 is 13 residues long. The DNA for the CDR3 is TGTGCCAGCAGCCAAGCCGGAGATCAGCCCCAGCATTTT. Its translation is CASSQAGDQPQHF.

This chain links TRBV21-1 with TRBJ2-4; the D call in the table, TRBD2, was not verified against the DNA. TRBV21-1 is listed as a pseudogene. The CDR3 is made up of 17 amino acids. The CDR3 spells CASSTQLAELAKNIQYF. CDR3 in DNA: TGTGCCAGCAGCACTCAATTAGCGGAACTAGCCAAAAACATTCAGTACTTC.

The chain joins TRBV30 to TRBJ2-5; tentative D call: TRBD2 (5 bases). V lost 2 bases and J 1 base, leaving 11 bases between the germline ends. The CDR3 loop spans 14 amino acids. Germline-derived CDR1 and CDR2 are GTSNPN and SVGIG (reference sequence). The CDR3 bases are TGTGCCTGGAGTTCCCCCGGGATCCAAGAGACCCAGTACTTC. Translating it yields CAWSSPGIQETQYF.

CDR3 in amino acids: CAWSVGVQGSYNSPLHF. The CDR3 region has the DNA TGTGCCTGGAGTGTTGGTGTTCAGGGCTCCTATAATTCACCCCTCCACTTT. This chain uses TRBV30 with TRBJ1-6; D may be TRBD1 (5 bases). Trimming stripped 0 bases from V and 0 bases from J, with 12 bases between. In germline, CDR1 is GTSNPN, CDR2 SVGIG (reference sequence). The CDR3 covers 17 residues.

CDR3 protein: CASRDLPGTGRNEQFF. CDR3 DNA sequence: TGTGCCAGCAGAGACCTTCCCGGGACAGGGAGAAATGAGCAGTTCTTC. This chain connects TRBV2 to TRBJ2-1, with 9 bases matching TRBD1. The CDR3 has 16 residues. CDR1 SNHLY and CDR2 FYNNEI come from the germline V gene. The trim removed 6 bases at V and 7 bases at J, leaving 13 bases unmatched.